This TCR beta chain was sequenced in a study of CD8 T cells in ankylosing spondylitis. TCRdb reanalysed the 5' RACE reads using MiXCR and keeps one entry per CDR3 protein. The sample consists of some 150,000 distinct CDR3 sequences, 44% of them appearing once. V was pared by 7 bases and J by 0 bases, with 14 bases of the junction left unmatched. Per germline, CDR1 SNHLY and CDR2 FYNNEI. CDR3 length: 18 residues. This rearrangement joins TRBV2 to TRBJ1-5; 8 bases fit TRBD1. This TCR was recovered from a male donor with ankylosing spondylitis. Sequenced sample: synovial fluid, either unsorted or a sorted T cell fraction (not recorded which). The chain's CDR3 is CASTGGQEYPDSNQPQHF. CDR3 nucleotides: TGTGCCAGCACCGGGGGACAGGAGTATCCCGATAGCAATCAGCCCCAGCATTTT. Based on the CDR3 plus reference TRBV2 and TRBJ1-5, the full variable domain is EPEVTQTPSHQVTQMGQEVILRCVPISNHLYFYWYRQILGQKVEFLVSFYNNEISEKSEIFDDQFSVERPDGSNFTLKIRSTKLEDSAMYFCASTGGQEYPDSNQPQHFGDGTRLSIL.